This entry lists 15 T cell receptor beta chains sequenced from one sample in a study of cytomegalovirus exposure and HLA in healthy donors. This table comes from immunoSEQ multiplex PCR, and its TCRdb copy is limited to in-frame clones, with some not included. The sample has roughly 330,000 clones, 75% to 90% seen once; the top ten hold over 1%. Input material: PBMCs. Receptors were obtained from a woman aged 25 to 39 in good health and CMV-seropositive.

This chain uses TRBV5-1 with TRBJ2-1; the D gene is possibly TRBD2 (6 bases). Trimming took 4 bases from V and 10 from J, leaving 12 bases between them. CDR3 size: 12 residues. Germline CDR1 is SGHRS and CDR2 is YFSETQ. The CDR3 region has the DNA TGCGCCAGCAGCCCCGGGACTCTGGAGCAGTTCTTC. Translation gives CASSPGTLEQFF.

The genes are TRBV30 and TRBJ2-3, with D possibly being TRBD2 (6 bases). Germline V lookup: CDR1 GTSNPN, CDR2 SVGIG (reference sequence). The V and J ends lost 0 bases and 1 base respectively, with 8 bases between them. CDR3 length: 14 residues. This chain's CDR3 is CAWSVGGGTDTQYF. CDR3 DNA sequence: TGTGCCTGGAGTGTTGGCGGGGGCACAGATACGCAGTATTTT.

This clone showed up just a few times. V and J are TRBV5-5 and TRBJ1-1; D possibly corresponds to TRBD1 (6 bases). Looked up from germline, CDR1 is SGHKS and CDR2 is YYEKEE (reference sequence). The V end lost 1 base, the J end lost 6 bases, and 10 bases lay between the germline ends. This CDR3 has 13 residues. This chain's CDR3 is CASSLTGSSEAFF. CDR3 DNA sequence: TGTGCCAGCAGCTTGACAGGGAGTTCTGAAGCTTTCTTT.

The chain uses TRBV28 and TRBJ2-1, with D perhaps TRBD1 (5 bases). The CDR3 contains 13 residues. CDR1 and CDR2 (germline): MDHEN, SYDVKM. V was shortened by 5 bases and J by 5 bases, with 10 bases between the two germline ends. In DNA, the CDR3 is TGTGCCAGCAGTGCAGACAGCAACAATGAGCAGTTCTTC. It translates to CASSADSNNEQFF.

V is TRBV7-8 and J is TRBJ2-2, with D hard to call. Trimming shortened V by 6 bases and J by 3 bases, and 11 bases separated the two germline ends. Germline V gene sequence: CDR1 SGHVS, CDR2 FQNEAQ. The CDR3 loop spans 14 amino acids. The CDR3: CASSPSAYTGELFF. The CDR3, as DNA: TGTGCCAGCAGTCCCTCAGCTTACACCGGGGAGCTGTTTTTT.

This clone was observed a few times. The chain combines TRBV11-3 with TRBJ1-1, with unresolved D. V shed 1 base and J shed 1 base, with 4 bases lying between them. This CDR3 region has 13 residues. Germline V gives CDR1 SGHNT, CDR2 YENEEA. The CDR3: CASSLGGNTEAFF. Here the CDR3 DNA reads TGTGCCAGCAGCTTAGGAGGGAACACTGAAGCTTTCTTT. Supplemented by reference TRBV11-3 and TRBJ1-1, the full variable domain reads EAGVVQSPRYKIIEKKQPVAFWCNPISGHNTLYWYLQNLGQGPELLIRYENEEAVDDSQLPKDRFSAERLKGVDSTLKIQPAELGDSAVYLCASSLGGNTEAFFGQGTRLTVV.

This chain joins TRBV5-1 and TRBJ2-3; 8 bases are shared with TRBD2. This CDR3 comprises 14 residues. In germline, CDR1 is SGHRS, CDR2 YFSETQ. J was trimmed by 4 bases and V by 7 bases; bases with no gene match: 8. Written as DNA, the CDR3 is TGCGCCAGCCGGCGGGAGGCCACTTCAGATACGCAGTATTTT. This encodes CASRREATSDTQYF. The whole variable domain, remainder taken from reference TRBV5-1 and TRBJ2-3, is KAGVTQTPRYLIKTRGQQVTLSCSPISGHRSVSWYQQTPGQGLQFLFEYFSETQRNKGNFPGRFSGRQFSNSRSEMNVSTLELGDSALYLCASRREATSDTQYFGPGTRLTVL.

The rearrangement links TRBV28 to TRBJ1-1, with D possibly being TRBD1 (6 bases). The CDR3 contains 14 residues. Trimming left V 6 bases short and J 0 bases short, with 11 bases between. Germline assignment: CDR1 MDHEN and CDR2 SYDVKM. This CDR3 reads CASRSTGLNTEAFF. The CDR3 nucleotides read TGTGCCAGCAGATCCACAGGGTTGAACACTGAAGCTTTCTTT.

This clone was observed a handful of times. The chain has TRBV28 and TRBJ2-2, with 8 bases that match TRBD2. The germline CDR1 and CDR2 sequences are MDHEN and SYDVKM. The CDR3 extends over 15 amino acids. Trimming cost V 3 bases and J 5 bases; bases outside gene matches: 5. DNA of the CDR3: TGTGCCAGCAGTTTCCGGGGGGGACGAACCGGGGAGCTGTTTTTT. Translation: CASSFRGGRTGELFF.

V usage is TRBV27 and J usage is TRBJ1-2; 8 bases match TRBD1. The V segment lost 2 bases and the J segment 7 bases; nucleotides outside the gene matches: 3. Germline CDR1 and CDR2: MNHEY and SMNVEV (reference sequence). The CDR3 has 13 residues. For the CDR3, the DNA is TGTGCCAGCAGTTTAGCAGGGGGCTTTGGCTACACCTTC. This sequence encodes CASSLAGGFGYTF.

This sequence joins TRBV9 and TRBJ2-7, with 9 bases matching TRBD1. The trim removed 0 bases at V and 3 bases at J, leaving 7 bases unmatched. CDR3 length equals 16 residues. Germline V gene data show CDR1 as SGDLS and CDR2 as YYNGEE. DNA for the CDR3: TGTGCCAGCAGCGTAGACGGACAGGGGAGTAGCTACGAGCAGTACTTC. It translates to CASSVDGQGSSYEQYF.

The genes are TRBV28 and TRBJ1-1; D is uncertain. Germline loops: CDR1 MDHEN, CDR2 SYDVKM. This CDR3 comprises 16 residues. V lost 1 base and J lost 0, with 12 bases in between. Here the CDR3 reads CASSLFGPGMNTEAFF. The CDR3, as DNA: TGTGCCAGCAGTTTATTCGGACCTGGGATGAACACTGAAGCTTTCTTT.

The chain uses TRBV2 and TRBJ2-1; D tentatively fits TRBD1 or TRBD2 (5 bases each). CDR1 is SNHLY, CDR2 FYNNEI, per germline. The CDR3 is 13 residues long. V was trimmed by 5 bases and J by 5 bases, leaving 10 bases between them. CDR3 protein: CASSRGRDNEQFF. DNA of the CDR3: TGTGCCAGCAGTCGGGGACGGGACAATGAGCAGTTCTTC.

The chain uses TRBV19 and TRBJ2-1, with D possibly matching TRBD2 (5 bases). V was cut by 0 bases and J by 6 bases, with 9 bases left in between. The germline V gene has CDR1 LNHDA and CDR2 SQIVND (reference sequence). There are 14 residues in the CDR3. The CDR3 nucleotides are TGTGCCAGTAGTATAGATCCCCGGGGCAATGAGCAGTTCTTC. This encodes CASSIDPRGNEQFF. Together with reference TRBV19 and TRBJ2-1, the CDR3 gives the full variable domain: DGGITQSPKYLFRKEGQNVTLSCEQNLNHDAMYWYRQDPGQGLRLIYYSQIVNDFQKGDIAEGYSVSREKKESFPLTVTSAQKNPTAFYLCASSIDPRGNEQFFGPGTRLTVL.

This sequence joins TRBV27 and TRBJ2-5; TRBD2 agrees at 14 bases. The J segment lost 4 bases and the V segment lost 6 bases, leaving 7 bases of the junction unmatched. Germline V gene data show CDR1 as MNHEY and CDR2 as SMNVEV (reference sequence). The CDR3 sequence is 16 residues long. The CDR3: CASSRLGTSGGETQYF. CDR3 DNA sequence: TGTGCCAGCAGCCGACTGGGGACTAGCGGGGGAGAGACCCAGTACTTC.